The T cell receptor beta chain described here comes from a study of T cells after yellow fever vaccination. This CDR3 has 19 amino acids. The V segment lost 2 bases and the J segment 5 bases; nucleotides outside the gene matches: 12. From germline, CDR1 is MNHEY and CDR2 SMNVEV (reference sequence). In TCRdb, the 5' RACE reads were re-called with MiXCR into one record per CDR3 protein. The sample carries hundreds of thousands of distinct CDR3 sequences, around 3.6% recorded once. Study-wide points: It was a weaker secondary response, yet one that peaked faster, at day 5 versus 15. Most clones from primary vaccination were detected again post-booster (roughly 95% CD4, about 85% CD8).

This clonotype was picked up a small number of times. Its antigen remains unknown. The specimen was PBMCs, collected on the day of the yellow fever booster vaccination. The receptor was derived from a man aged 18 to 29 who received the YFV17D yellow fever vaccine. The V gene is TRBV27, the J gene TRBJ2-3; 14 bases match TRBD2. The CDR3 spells CASSLEGTSGGIPEDTQYF. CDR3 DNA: TGTGCCAGCAGTTTAGAGGGGACTAGCGGGGGTATACCCGAAGATACGCAGTATTTT.